This TCR beta chain was retrieved from a study of T cells in Graves' hyperthyroidism and ophthalmopathy (dated by TCRdb to between 2018 and 2021). Regarding the research as a whole: Peripheral blood was collected at initial diagnosis, before any treatment. Prospective prediction of ophthalmopathy was tested in an independent validation cohort of some 19 hyperthyroidism patients and around 16 patients who later progressed to ophthalmopathy. To identify distinguishing TCR V-J signatures, a discovery cohort of 90 to 100 patients was used, comprising 43 with Graves' ophthalmopathy and 57 with stable Graves' hyperthyroidism. The 75 to 100 discovery patients were randomly split 7:3 into training and test sets. Thyroid tissue and blood T-cell repertoires from several Graves' hyperthyroidism patients were also compared in the study. Once sampling was done, hyperthyroidism patients were given methimazole at a starting dose of 30 mg daily, whereas ophthalmopathy patients were given high-dose intravenous methylprednisolone. TCR Vbeta CDR3 sequencing of 135 peripheral blood samples (under 45 ophthalmopathy, 75 to 85 hyperthyroidism and roughly 17 progressor patients) is reported in the paper. Paper-wide results and their limitations: Blood samples also contained most of the expanded thyroid clonotypes (frequency above 0.001), which suggests that blood repertoires may reflect thyroid immune responses. Ophthalmopathy was separated from stable hyperthyroidism by a 13 V-J signature model, with roughly 88% sensitivity and about 81% specificity obtained in cross-validation and 80%/75% obtained in testing. In validation, progression to ophthalmopathy was predicted by the model with roughly 71% sensitivity and 72.22% specificity, a median of around 6.5 months before onset. Sample size was not statistically predetermined, and investigators were not blinded to group allocation.

Its CDR3 holds 17 amino acids, cysteine through phenylalanine. Only the CDR3 DNA stays, 51 bases, in frame from base 1. The germline V gene provides CDR1 SGHDT and CDR2 YYEEEE. V is reduced by 2 bases and J by 2 bases, leaving a spacing of 19 bases between them. In the case of this clonotype: Its antigen is currently not known. The record has no base qualities; no much larger clone is one base away.

Ophthalmopathy patients had moderately to severely active disease, with a Clinical Activity Score of 3 or more, a NOSPECS grade of 4 or more, and a disease duration of less than 3 months. Any patient with an uncontrolled infection, another autoimmune disease, pregnancy or lactation was excluded. Diagnoses were based on clinical symptoms, serum thyroxine and TRAb, thyroid ultrasound and orbital computed tomography. PBMCs were isolated from about 10 ml of fresh peripheral blood by Ficoll-Paque density gradient centrifugation. Trizol reagent was used to extract total RNA, and RNA quality was then checked on an Agilent 2100 Bioanalyzer. The TCR beta CDR3 regions were amplified from the RNA transcripts. A first-round RT-PCR of the TCR CDR3 used the HTBI primer set with the Qiagen OneStep RT-PCR kit. A second multiplex PCR round built the libraries, followed by size selection and purification. Paired-end sequencing of the libraries was performed with 100 bp reads on an Illumina HiSeq2000. The paper's data handling went like this. SOAPnuke was used to process the raw data, with reads discarded if the reads contained adapters or uncalled bases, had a mean Phred below 15, or lacked an exact constant-primer or identifier match. High-quality paired reads were merged using COPE v1.2.5, and each unique nucleotide sequence was defined as a clonotype. Clonotypes were aligned to IMGT TRBV, TRBD and TRBJ reference segments using MiTCR v1.1. Analysis was restricted to V-J combinations with a frequency above 0.0001, which covered 98% to 99.2% of repertoires. The TCS score was defined as the ratio of F50 (clonal expansion) to E x V (chaos), calculated using BLOSUM62-based TCRdist between CDR3 peptides within each V-J. Welch's t-statistics and random forest reduced around 520 V-J features to roughly 13, which were used in a naive Bayes classifier (R e1071). TCRdb's own reprocessing of the public reads used fastp at Q25 and MiXCR and kept productive beta chains. Rows with one shared CDR3 protein collapse into an entry with the most common genes and DNA. The V and J calls come from TCRdb's annotation, not from the publication. Across this sample there are approximately 600,000 distinct CDR3 sequences, with over 12% seen only once. The top ten clones comprise approximately 6.4% of the sample.

The V and J genes are TRBV5-6 and TRBJ2-5, and perhaps TRBD2 as D gene, on 6 matching bases. The receptor's source is a woman in her late teens or twenties with Graves' ophthalmopathy. Sequenced material: blood. The CDR3 is CASSFAREAQRQETQYF. Here is the DNA: TGTGCCAGCAGCTTTGCCAGGGAGGCGCAACGGCAAGAGACCCAGTACTTC.